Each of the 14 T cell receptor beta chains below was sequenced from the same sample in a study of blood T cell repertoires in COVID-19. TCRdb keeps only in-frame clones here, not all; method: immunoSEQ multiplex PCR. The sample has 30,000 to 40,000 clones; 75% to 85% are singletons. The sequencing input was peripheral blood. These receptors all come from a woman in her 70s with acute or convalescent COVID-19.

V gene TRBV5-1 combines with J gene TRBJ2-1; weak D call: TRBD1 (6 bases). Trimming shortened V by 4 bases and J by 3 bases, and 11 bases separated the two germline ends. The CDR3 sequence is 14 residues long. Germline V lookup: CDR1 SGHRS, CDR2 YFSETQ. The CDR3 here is CASSGRDNYNEQFF. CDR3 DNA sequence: TGCGCCAGCAGCGGCCGGGACAACTACAATGAGCAGTTCTTC. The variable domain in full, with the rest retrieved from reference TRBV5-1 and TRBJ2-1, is KAGVTQTPRYLIKTRGQQVTLSCSPISGHRSVSWYQQTPGQGLQFLFEYFSETQRNKGNFPGRFSGRQFSNSRSEMNVSTLELGDSALYLCASSGRDNYNEQFFGPGTRLTVL.

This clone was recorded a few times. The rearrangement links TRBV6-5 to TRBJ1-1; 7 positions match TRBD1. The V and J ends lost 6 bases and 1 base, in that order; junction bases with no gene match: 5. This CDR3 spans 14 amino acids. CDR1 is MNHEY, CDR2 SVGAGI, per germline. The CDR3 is CASSPTGSNTEAFF. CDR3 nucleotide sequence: TGTGCCAGCAGCCCGACAGGGTCGAACACTGAAGCTTTCTTT.

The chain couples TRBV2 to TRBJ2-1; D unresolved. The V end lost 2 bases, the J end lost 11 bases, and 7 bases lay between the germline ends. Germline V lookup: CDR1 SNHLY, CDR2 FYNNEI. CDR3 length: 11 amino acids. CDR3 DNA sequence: TGTGCCAGCAGTGAACAGCGAAAGCAGTTCTTC. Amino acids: CASSEQRKQFF.

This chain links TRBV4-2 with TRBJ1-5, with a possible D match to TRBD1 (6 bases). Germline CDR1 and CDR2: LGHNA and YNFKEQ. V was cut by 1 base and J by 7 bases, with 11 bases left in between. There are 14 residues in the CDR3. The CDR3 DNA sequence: TGTGCCAGCAGCCAAGCTGGACAGAACCAGCCCCAGCATTTT. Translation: CASSQAGQNQPQHF.

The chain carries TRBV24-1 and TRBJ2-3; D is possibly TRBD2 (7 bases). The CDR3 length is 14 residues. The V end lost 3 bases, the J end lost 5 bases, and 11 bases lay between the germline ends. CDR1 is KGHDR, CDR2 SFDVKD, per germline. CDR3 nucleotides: TGTGCCACCAGTGATGCGGGGGCGGGAGATACGCAGTATTTT. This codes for CATSDAGAGDTQYF.

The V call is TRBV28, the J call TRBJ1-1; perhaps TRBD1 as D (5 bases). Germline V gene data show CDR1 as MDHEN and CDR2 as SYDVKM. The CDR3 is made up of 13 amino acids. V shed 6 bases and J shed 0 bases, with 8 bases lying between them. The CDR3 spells CASRVRVNTEAFF. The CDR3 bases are TGTGCCAGCAGGGTCAGGGTGAACACTGAAGCTTTCTTT.

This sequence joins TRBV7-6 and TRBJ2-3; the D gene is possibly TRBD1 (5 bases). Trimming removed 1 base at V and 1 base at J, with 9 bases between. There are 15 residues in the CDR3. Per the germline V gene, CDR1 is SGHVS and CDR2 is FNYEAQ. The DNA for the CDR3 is TGTGCCAGCAGCTTAGGACAGCTAGGCACAGATACGCAGTATTTT. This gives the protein CASSLGQLGTDTQYF.

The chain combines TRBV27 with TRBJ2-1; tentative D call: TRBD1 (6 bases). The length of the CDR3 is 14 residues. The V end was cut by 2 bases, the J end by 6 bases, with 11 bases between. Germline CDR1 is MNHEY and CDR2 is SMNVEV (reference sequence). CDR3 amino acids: CASSLGQSLNEQFF. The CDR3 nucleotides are TGTGCCAGCAGTTTAGGACAGTCGCTCAATGAGCAGTTCTTC.

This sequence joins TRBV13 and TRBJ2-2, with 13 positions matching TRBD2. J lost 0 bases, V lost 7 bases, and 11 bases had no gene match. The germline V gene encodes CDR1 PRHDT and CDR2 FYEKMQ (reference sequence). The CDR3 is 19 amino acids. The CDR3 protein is CASTVYGLAGEANTGELFF. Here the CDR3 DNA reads TGTGCCAGCACGGTTTACGGACTAGCGGGGGAGGCGAACACCGGGGAGCTGTTTTTT.

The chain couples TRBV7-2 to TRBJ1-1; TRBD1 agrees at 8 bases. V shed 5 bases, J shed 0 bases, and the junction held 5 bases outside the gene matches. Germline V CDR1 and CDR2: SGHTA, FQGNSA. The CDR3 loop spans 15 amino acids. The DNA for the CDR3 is TGTGCCAGCAGCAAGACAGGGGAGGTGAACACTGAAGCTTTCTTT. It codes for CASSKTGEVNTEAFF.

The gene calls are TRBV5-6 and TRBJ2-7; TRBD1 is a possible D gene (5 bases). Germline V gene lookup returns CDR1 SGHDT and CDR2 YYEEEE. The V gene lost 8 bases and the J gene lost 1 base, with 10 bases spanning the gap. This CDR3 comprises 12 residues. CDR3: CASSQGSYEQYF. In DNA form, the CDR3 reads TGTGCCAGTTCGCAGGGTTCCTACGAGCAGTACTTC. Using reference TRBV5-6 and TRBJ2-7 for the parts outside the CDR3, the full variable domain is DAGVTQSPTHLIKTRGQQVTLRCSPKSGHDTVSWYQQALGQGPQFIFQYYEEEERQRGNFPDRFSGHQFPNYSSELNVNALLLGDSALYLCASSQGSYEQYFGPGTRLTVT.

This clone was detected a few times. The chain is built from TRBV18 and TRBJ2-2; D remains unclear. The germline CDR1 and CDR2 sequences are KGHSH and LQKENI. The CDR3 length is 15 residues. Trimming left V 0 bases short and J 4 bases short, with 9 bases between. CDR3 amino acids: CASSPPYSLTGELFF. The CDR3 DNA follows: TGTGCCAGCTCACCACCGTACAGCCTCACCGGGGAGCTGTTTTTT. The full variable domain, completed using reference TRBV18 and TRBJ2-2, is NAGVMQNPRHLVRRRGQEARLRCSPMKGHSHVYWYRQLPEEGLKFMVYLQKENIIDESGMPKERFSAEFPKEGPSILRIQQVVRGDSAAYFCASSPPYSLTGELFFGEGSRLTVL.

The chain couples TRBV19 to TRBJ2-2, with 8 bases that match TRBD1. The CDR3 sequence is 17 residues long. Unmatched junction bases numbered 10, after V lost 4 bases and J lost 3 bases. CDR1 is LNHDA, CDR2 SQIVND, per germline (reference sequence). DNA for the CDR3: TGTGCCAGTAGTAAATATGGACAGGGAAGGGACACCGGGGAGCTGTTTTTT. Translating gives CASSKYGQGRDTGELFF.

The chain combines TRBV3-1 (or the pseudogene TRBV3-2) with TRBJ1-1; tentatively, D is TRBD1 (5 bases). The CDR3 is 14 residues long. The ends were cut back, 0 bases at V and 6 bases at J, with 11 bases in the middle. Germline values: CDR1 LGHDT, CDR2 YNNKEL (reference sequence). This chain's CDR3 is CASSQDSGGAEAFF. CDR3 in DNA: TGTGCCAGCAGCCAAGACTCTGGAGGGGCTGAAGCTTTCTTT.